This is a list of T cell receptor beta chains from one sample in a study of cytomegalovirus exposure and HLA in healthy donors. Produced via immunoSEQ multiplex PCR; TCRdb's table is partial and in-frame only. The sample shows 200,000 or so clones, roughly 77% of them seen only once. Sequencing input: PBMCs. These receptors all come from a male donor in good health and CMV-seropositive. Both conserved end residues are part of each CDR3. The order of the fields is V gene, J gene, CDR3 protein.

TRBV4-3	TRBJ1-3	CASSQEGGSGNTIYF
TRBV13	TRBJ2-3	CASSPTEGGEWDTQYF
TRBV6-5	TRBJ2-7	CASFTPSEQYF
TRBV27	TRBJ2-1	CASTFGGSSYNEQFF
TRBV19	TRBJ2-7	CASSRGGDTYEQYF
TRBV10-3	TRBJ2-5	CAISTEREQETQYF
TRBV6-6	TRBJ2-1	CASSYARNEQFF
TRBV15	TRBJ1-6	CATSRASVGTGSPLHF
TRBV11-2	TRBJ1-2	CASSGQDLGLTYGYTF
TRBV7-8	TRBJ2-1	CASSLVSETPLFF
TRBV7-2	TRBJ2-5	CASSRGGVGETQYF
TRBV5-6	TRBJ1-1	CASSLQELNTEAFF
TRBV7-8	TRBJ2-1	CASSLVVTSGSPFTYNEQFF
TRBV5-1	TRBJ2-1	CASSSRSRGRRTDEQFF
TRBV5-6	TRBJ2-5	CASSSMAAALYQETQYF
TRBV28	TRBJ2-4	CASSLGLGVQAIGPKNIQYF
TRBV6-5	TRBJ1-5	CASRDAQGPAQHF
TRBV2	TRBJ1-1	CASSGEDWLDGHLPDTEAFF
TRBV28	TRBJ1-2	CATLTGQGILYGYTF
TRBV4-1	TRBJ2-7	CASSQTGQGEQYF
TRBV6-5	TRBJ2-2	CASIRQGELAGELFF
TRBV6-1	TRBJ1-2	CASSDRSSWEGYTF
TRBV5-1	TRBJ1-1	CASSLVTGSTEAFF
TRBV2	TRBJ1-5	CASSDDRGRSVQPQHF
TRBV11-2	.	CASSLAPSGISYEQYF
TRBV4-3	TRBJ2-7	CASSRNKVISGTASYEQYF
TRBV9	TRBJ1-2	CASTLGGVNYGYTF
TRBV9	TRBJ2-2	CASTPKGGYTGELFF
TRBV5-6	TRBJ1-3	CASSLAVAFSGNTIYF
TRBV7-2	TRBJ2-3	CASSLLAGGSTDTQYF
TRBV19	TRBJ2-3	CASSIQQGNTDTQYF
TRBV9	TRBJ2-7	CASSRQRVSYEQYF
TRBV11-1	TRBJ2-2	CASSFLRQSRSGELFF
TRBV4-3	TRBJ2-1	CASSQMGGDNEQFF
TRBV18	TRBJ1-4	CASSQENGIQLFF
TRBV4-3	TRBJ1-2	CASSQDLSQLNYGYTF
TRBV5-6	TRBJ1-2	CASSLGTGRTYGYTF
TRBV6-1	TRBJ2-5	CASGRSDQETQYF
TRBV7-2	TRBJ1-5	CASSLEGQNNQPQHF
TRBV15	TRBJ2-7	CATSRDKAKGNEQYF
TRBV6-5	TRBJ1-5	CASSYSGRGQPQHF
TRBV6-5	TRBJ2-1	CASSTLNNEQFF
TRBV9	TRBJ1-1	CASSVAVRGTEAFF
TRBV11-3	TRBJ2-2	CASSLDPGLAGTNTGELFF